This T cell receptor (beta chain) was sequenced for a study of T cells after yellow fever vaccination. Across the study: When fractions had low cell numbers, they were prepared with SMART-Seq v4 Ultra Low Input. Study results and limitations: Peaking on day 5 versus 15, the secondary response was faster but weaker.

Germline CDR1 and CDR2: SGHTA and FQGNSA. The CDR3 consists of 14 residues. With 5 bases removed from V and 3 bases from J, the gap between germline ends came to 14 bases. TCRdb used MiXCR to reprocess the 5' RACE reads, holding one entry per CDR3 protein. The sample records around 500,000 distinct CDR3 sequences, 21% being singletons. Comments on this clonotype: As yet, its antigen is unknown.

This material consisted of PBMCs, taken approximately 22 days after the first yellow fever vaccination. The clonotype comes from a man aged 18 to 30 who received the YFV17D yellow fever vaccine. This chain joins TRBV7-2 and TRBJ2-7; D perhaps matches TRBD2 (5 bases). In nucleotides, the CDR3 is TGTGCCAGCAGCCCCCAGGCCGGGATCTACGAGCAGTACGTC. This gives the protein CASSPQAGIYEQYV.